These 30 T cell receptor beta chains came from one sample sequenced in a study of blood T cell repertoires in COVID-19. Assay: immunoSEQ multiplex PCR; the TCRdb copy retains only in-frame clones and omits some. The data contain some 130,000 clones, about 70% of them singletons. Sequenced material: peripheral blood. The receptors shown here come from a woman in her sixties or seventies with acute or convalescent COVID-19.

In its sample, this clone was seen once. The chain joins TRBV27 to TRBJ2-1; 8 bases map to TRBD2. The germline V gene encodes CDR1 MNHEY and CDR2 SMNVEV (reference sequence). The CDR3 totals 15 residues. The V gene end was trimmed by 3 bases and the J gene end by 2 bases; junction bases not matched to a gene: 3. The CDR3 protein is CASSFGLAAYNEQFF. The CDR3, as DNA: TGTGCCAGCAGTTTTGGACTAGCAGCCTACAATGAGCAGTTCTTC.

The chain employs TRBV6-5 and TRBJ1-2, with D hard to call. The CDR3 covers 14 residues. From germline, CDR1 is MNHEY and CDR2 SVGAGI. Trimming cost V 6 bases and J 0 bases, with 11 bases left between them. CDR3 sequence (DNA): TGTGCCAGCAGAAACCCAAGCACTAACTATGGCTACACCTTC. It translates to CASRNPSTNYGYTF.

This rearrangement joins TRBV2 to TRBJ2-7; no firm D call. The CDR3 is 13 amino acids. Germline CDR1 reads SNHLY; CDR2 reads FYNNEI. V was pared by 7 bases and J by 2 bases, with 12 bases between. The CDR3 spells CASNRGPAYEQYF. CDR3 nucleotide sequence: TGTGCCAGCAACCGCGGCCCTGCCTACGAGCAGTACTTC. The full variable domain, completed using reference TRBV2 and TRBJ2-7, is EPEVTQTPSHQVTQMGQEVILRCVPISNHLYFYWYRQILGQKVEFLVSFYNNEISEKSEIFDDQFSVERPDGSNFTLKIRSTKLEDSAMYFCASNRGPAYEQYFGPGTRLTVT.

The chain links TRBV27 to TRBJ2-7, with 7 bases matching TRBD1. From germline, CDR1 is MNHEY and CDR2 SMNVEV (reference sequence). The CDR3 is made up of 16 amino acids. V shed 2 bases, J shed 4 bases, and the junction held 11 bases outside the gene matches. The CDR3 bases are TGTGCCAGCAGTTTAACCTCTCCTCCAGGGGGTTACGAGCAGTACTTC. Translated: CASSLTSPPGGYEQYF.

Here the CDR3 DNA reads TGTGCCAGCAGGGGACAGGGGGCGCGGAGCAATCAGCCCCAGCATTTT. Its translation is CASRGQGARSNQPQHF. The chain couples TRBV6-6 to TRBJ1-5; 12 bases map to TRBD1. Germline V gene sequence: CDR1 MNHNY, CDR2 SVGAGI (reference sequence). There are 16 residues in the CDR3. The V segment lost 6 bases and the J segment 1 base; nucleotides outside the gene matches: 4.

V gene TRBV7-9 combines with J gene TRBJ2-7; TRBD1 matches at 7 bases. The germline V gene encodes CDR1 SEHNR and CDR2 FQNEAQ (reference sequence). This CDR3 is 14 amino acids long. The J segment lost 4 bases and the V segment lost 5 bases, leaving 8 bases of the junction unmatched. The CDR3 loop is CASSTSGQSYEQYF. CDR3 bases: TGTGCCAGCAGCACTTCGGGACAGAGTTACGAGCAGTACTTC.

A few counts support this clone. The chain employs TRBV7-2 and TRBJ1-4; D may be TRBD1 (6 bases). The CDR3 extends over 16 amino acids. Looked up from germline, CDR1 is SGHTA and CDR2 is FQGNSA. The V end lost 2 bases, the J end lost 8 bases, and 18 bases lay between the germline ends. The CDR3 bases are TGTGCCAGCAGCTTAAATTCCGGGGGGCCGGGGGAAAAACTGTTTTTT. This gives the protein CASSLNSGGPGEKLFF.

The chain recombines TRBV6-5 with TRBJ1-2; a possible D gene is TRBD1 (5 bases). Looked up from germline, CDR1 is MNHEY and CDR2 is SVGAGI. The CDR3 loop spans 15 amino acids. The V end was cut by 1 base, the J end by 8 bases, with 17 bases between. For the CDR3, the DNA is TGTGCCAGCAGTTACTTCGTCGGACACATGGGAGGCTACACCTTC. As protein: CASSYFVGHMGGYTF.

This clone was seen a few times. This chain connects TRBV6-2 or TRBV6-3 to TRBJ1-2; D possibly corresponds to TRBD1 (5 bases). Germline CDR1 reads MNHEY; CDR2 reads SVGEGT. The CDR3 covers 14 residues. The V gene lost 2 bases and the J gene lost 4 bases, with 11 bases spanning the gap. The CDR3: CASSYPTATYGYTF. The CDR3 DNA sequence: TGTGCCAGCAGTTACCCGACAGCCACCTATGGCTACACCTTC.

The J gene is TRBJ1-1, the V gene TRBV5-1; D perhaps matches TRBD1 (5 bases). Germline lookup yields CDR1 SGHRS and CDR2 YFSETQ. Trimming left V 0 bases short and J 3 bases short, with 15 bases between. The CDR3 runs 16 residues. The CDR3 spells CASSLGGARRDTEAFF. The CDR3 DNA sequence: TGCGCCAGCAGCTTGGGTGGGGCCCGGAGAGACACTGAAGCTTTCTTT.

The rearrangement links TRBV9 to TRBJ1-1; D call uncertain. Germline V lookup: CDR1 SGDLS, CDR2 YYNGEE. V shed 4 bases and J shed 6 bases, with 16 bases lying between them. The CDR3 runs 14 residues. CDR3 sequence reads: CASSPRERVAEAFF. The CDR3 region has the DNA TGTGCCAGCAGCCCACGCGAACGTGTCGCTGAAGCTTTCTTT.

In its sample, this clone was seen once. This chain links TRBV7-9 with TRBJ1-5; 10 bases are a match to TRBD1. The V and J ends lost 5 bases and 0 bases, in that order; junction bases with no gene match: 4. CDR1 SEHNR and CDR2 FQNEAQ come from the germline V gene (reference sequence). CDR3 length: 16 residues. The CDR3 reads CASSGGQGNSNQPQHF. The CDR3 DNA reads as TGTGCCAGCAGCGGGGGACAGGGGAATAGCAATCAGCCCCAGCATTTT.

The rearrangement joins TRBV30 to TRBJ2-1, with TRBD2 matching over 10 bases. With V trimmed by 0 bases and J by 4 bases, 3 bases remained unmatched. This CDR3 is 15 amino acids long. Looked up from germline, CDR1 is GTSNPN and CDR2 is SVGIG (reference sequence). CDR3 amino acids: CAWSVRSGRYNEQFF. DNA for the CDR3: TGTGCCTGGAGTGTACGTAGCGGGAGGTACAATGAGCAGTTCTTC. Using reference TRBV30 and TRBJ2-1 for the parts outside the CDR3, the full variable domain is SQTIHQWPATLVQPVGSPLSLECTVEGTSNPNLYWYRQAAGRGLQLLFYSVGIGQISSEVPQNLSASRPQDRQFILSSKKLLLSDSGFYLCAWSVRSGRYNEQFFGPGTRLTVL.

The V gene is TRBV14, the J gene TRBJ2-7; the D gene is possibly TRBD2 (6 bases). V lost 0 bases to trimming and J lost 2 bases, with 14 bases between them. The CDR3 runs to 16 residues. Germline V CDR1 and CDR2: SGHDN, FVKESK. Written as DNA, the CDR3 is TGTGCCAGCAGCCAAGAGAAGGACTACATTCCCTACGAGCAGTACTTC. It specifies CASSQEKDYIPYEQYF.

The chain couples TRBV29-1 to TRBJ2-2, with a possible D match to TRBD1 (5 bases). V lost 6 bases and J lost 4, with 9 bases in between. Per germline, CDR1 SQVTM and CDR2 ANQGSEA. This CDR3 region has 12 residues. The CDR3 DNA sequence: TGCAGCGTAAGGCAGGGCACCGGGGAGCTGTTTTTT. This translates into CSVRQGTGELFF.

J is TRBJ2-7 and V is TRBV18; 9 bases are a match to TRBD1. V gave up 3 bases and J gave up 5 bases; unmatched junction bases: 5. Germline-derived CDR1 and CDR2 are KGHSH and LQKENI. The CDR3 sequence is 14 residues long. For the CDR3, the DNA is TGTGCCAGCTCACCGGGACAGGGTGGTCACGAGCAGTACTTC. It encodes CASSPGQGGHEQYF.

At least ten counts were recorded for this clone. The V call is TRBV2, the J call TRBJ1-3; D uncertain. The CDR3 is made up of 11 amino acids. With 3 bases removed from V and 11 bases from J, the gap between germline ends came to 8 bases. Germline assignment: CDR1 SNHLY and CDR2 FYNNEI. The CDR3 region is CASSDGDAIYF. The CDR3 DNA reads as TGTGCCAGCAGTGACGGAGACGCCATATATTTT.

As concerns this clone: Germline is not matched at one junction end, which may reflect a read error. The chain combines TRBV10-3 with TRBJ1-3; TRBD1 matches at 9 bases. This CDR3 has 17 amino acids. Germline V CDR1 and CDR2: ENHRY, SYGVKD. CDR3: CATSPGTGFSSGNTIYF. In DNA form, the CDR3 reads TGTGCCACCAGTCCCGGGACAGGGTTTAGCTCTGGAAACACCATATATTTT.

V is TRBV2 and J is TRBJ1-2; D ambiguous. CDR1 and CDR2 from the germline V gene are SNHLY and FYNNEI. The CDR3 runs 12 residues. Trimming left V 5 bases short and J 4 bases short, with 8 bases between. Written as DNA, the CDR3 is TGTGCCAGCAGTTACAGCCTCTATGGCTACACCTTC. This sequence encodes CASSYSLYGYTF.

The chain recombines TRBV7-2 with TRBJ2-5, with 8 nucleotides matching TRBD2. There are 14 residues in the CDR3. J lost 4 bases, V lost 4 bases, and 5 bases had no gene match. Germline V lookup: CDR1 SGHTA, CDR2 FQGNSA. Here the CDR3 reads CASSSRGATETQYF. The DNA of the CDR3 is TGTGCCAGCAGCTCGCGGGGGGCCACAGAGACCCAGTACTTC.

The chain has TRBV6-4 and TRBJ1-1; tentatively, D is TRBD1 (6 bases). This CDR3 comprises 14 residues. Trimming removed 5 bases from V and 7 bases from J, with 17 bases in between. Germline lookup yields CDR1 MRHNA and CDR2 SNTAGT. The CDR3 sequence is CASSLGRGAGEAFF. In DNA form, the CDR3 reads TGTGCCAGCAGTTTGGGTCGGGGGGCTGGTGAAGCTTTCTTT.

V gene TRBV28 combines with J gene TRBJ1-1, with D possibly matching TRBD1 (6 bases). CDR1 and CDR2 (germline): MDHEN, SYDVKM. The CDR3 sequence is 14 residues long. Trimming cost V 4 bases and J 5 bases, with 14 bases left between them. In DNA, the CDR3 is TGTGCCAGCAGTTCGGCCAGGGGCAGTACTGAAGCTTTCTTT. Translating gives CASSSARGSTEAFF.

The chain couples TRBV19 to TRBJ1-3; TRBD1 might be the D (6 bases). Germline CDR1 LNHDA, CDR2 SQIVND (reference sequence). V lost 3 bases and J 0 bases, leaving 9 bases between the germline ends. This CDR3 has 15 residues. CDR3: CASSMDRYSGNTIYF. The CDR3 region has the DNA TGTGCCAGTAGTATGGACAGATACTCTGGAAACACCATATATTTT.

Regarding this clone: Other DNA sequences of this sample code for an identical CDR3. The CDR3 nucleotides are TGTGCCAGCAGTGAAGGGGCCGTTTCCTACGAGCAGTACTTC. Translated, it gives CASSEGAVSYEQYF. The gene calls are TRBV6-1 and TRBJ2-7, with unresolved D. V gave up 1 base and J gave up 1 base, with 8 bases separating them. This CDR3 spans 14 amino acids. Germline V lookup: CDR1 MNHNS, CDR2 SASEGT.

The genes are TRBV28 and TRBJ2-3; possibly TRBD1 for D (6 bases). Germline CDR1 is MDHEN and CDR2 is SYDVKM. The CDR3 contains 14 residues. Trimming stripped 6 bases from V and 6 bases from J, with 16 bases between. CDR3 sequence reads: CASSQKSGADTQYF. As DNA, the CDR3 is TGTGCCAGCAGCCAGAAATCAGGGGCCGATACGCAGTATTTT.

The CDR3 protein is CASSDYGRAADTQYF. The CDR3 DNA sequence: TGTGCCAGCAGTGATTACGGGAGGGCGGCAGATACGCAGTATTTT. The chain combines TRBV2 with TRBJ2-3, with 8 bases identical to TRBD2. The germline V gene has CDR1 SNHLY and CDR2 FYNNEI. V shed 3 bases and J 4 bases; nucleotides not matched to a gene: 6. The CDR3 totals 15 residues.

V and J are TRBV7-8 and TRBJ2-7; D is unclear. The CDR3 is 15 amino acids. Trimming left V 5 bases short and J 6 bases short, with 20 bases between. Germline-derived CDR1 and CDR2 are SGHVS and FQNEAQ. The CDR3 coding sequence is TGTGCCAGCAGCCAGGAGTTTTCCTTATACGGCGAGCAGTACTTC. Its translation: CASSQEFSLYGEQYF.

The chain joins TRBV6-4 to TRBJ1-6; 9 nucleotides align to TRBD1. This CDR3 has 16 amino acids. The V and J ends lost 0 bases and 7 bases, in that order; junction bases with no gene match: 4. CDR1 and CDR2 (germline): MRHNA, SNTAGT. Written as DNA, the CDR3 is TGTGCCAGCAGTGACTCTCCGGGACAGGGCAATTCACCCCTCCACTTT. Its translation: CASSDSPGQGNSPLHF.

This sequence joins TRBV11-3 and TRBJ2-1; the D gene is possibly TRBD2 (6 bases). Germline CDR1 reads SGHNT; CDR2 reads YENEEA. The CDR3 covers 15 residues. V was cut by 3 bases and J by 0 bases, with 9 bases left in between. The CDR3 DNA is TGTGCCAGCAGCTTTGGGAGGACCTCCTACAATGAGCAGTTCTTC. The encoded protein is CASSFGRTSYNEQFF.

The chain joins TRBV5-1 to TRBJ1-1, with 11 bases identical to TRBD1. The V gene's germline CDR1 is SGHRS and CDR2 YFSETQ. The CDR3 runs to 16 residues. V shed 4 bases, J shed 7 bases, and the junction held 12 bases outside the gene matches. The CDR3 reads CASSRGQGGPYGEAFF. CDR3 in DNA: TGCGCCAGCAGCCGGGGACAGGGGGGCCCTTATGGTGAAGCTTTCTTT.